The 6 T cell receptor beta chains below all came from one sample that was sequenced in a study of T-cell memory formation after mild COVID-19. From the 5' RACE reads, TCRdb called clonotypes with MiXCR, one entry per CDR3 protein. Of 350,000 to 500,000 distinct CDR3 sequences in the sample, roughly 18% are singletons; the top ten hold 20% to 25%. Sequenced: PBMCs or a T cell subset sorted from them (not recorded which). The receptor source for this set is a man between 18 and 29 years old who had mild COVID-19 (a few samples of this study predate the infection). Cell type and time point are not known.

This clonotype was picked up a small number of times. This chain links TRBV7-2 with TRBJ2-3; 9 bases agree with TRBD2. CDR1 SGHTA and CDR2 FQGNSA come from the germline V gene. V shed 4 bases, J shed 0 bases, and the junction held 14 bases outside the gene matches. There are 19 residues in the CDR3. The CDR3 DNA follows: TGTGCCAGCAGCTCTCCTAGGGCCGCACTAGCGGGTAGCACAGATACGCAGTATTTT. Protein product: CASSSPRAALAGSTDTQYF.

The chain links TRBV18 to TRBJ1-5; D is uncertain. The CDR3 contains 15 residues. V shed 3 bases and J shed 0 bases, with 9 bases lying between them. Germline CDR1 and CDR2: KGHSH and LQKENI. The CDR3 nucleotides read TGTGCCAGCTCACCGGCCGGTAATAGCAATCAGCCCCAGCATTTT. It specifies CASSPAGNSNQPQHF.

J is TRBJ2-7 and V is TRBV7-2; D gene ambiguous. The CDR3 sequence is 14 residues long. Trimming removed 2 bases from V and 6 bases from J, with 14 bases in between. CDR1 is SGHTA, CDR2 FQGNSA, per germline. The CDR3 region is CASSLFPDLTEQYF. The CDR3 nucleotides read TGTGCCAGCAGCTTATTCCCCGACCTCACCGAGCAGTACTTC.

The V and J genes are TRBV7-9 and TRBJ2-6; D gene unclear. The germline V gene encodes CDR1 SEHNR and CDR2 FQNEAQ (reference sequence). V was cut by 4 bases and J by 0 bases, with 7 bases left in between. The CDR3 totals 15 residues. The CDR3 bases are TGTGCCAGCAGCTACCCAGGCTCTGGGGCCAACGTCCTGACTTTC. Translating gives CASSYPGSGANVLTF.

This clonotype was seen a few times. The chain links TRBV29-1 to TRBJ1-1; TRBD1 is a possible D gene (6 bases). V was trimmed by 3 bases and J by 1 base, leaving 9 bases between them. The germline CDR1 and CDR2 sequences are SQVTM and ANQGSEA. The CDR3 runs 13 residues. The CDR3 DNA follows: TGCAGCGTTGAGAGGGGGGCGAACACTGAAGCTTTCTTT. Its protein product is CSVERGANTEAFF.

This clonotype was seen only a few times. The chain joins TRBV7-2 to TRBJ2-7, with 7 bases aligning to TRBD1. V trimming: 4 bases; J trimming: 6 bases; junction bases outside the gene matches: 15. CDR1 SGHTA and CDR2 FQGNSA come from the germline V gene. The CDR3 is 16 amino acids. The DNA of the CDR3 is TGTGCCAGCAGCTCCCGAGGGGGACAGACCGCCTCCGAGCAGTACTTC. It specifies CASSSRGGQTASEQYF.